This T cell receptor (beta chain) was captured by sequencing in a study of human T cells and chemical hapten exposure. About the study: Patients, predominantly female, presented with alopecia areata, totalis or universalis.

TCRdb redid the calling of the RACE reads with MiXCR, one entry per CDR3 protein. The sample lists about 190,000 distinct CDR3 sequences; around 25% were seen once. Time point of the sample: patch test 3, about 24 weeks after DPC sensitization. Regarding treatment: therapeutic diphenylcyclopropenone sensitization with weekly scalp DPC. Sample donors consisted of patients with alopecia, aged 18 to 70 years, who were suitable for DPC. Before extraction, the whole blood was not fractionated, and total RNA was taken from it. From germline, CDR1 is ENHRY and CDR2 SYGVKD. Trimming cost V 10 bases and J 7 bases, with 20 bases left between them. The CDR3 sequence is 13 residues long.

The sequence was obtained from a woman in her thirties or forties with alopecia areata. Some clones in this sample may be carry-over from other donors' samples. The rearrangement links TRBV10-3 to TRBJ2-7; perhaps TRBD2 as D (6 bases). The source material was whole blood, sampled in connection with sensitization to the hapten diphenylcyclopropenone (DPC). CDR3 region: CATTRRTEGEQYF. The CDR3 DNA reads as TGTGCCACAACCCGGCGGACGGAGGGGGAGCAGTACTTC.